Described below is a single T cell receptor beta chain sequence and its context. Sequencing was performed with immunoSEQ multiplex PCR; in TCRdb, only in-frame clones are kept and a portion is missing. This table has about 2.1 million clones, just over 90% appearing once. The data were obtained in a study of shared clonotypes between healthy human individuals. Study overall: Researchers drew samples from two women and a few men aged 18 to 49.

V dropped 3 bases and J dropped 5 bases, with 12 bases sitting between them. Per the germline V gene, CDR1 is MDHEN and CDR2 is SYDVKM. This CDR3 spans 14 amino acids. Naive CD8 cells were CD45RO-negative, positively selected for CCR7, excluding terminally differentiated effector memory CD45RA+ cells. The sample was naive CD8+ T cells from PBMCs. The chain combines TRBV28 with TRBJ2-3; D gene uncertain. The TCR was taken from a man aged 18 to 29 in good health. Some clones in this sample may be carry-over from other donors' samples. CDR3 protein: CASSFPLAVDTQYF. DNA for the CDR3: TGTGCCAGCAGTTTTCCCCTCGCAGTAGATACGCAGTATTTT.